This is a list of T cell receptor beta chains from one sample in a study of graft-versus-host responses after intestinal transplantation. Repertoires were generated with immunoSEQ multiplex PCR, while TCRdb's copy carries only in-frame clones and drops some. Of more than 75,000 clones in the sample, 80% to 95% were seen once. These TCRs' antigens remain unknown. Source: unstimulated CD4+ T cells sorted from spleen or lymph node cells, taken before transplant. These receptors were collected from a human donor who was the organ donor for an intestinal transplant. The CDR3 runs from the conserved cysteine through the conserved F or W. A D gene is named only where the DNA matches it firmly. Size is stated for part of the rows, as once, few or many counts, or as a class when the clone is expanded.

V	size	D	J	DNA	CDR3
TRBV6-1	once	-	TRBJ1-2	TGTGCCAGCAGTGAGTCCGGGACAAGCCTTAGGTATGGCTACACCTTC	CASSESGTSLRYGYTF
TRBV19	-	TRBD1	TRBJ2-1	TGTGCCAGTAGTATGGCAGGGGGTGAGCAGTTCTTC	CASSMAGGEQFF
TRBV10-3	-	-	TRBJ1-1	TGTGCCATCAGTGGGGGGCCAGGGCTCTGGAGGAACACTGAAGCTTTCTTT	CAISGGPGLWRNTEAFF
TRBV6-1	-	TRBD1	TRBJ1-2	TGTGCCAGCATCGACAGGGCAGGGATTCTCTATGGCTACACCTTC	CASIDRAGILYGYTF
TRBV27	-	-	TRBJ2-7	TGTGCCAGCAGTCTGAGGGAGAAATACGAGCAGTACTTC	CASSLREKYEQYF
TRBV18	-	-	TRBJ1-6	TGTGCCAGCTCACGAGGGGGAGTATCCTATAATTCACCCCTCCACTTT	CASSRGGVSYNSPLHF
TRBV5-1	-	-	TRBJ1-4	TGCGCCAGCAGCTACGGACTGATGAATGAAAAACTGTTTTTT	CASSYGLMNEKLFF
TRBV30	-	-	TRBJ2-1	TGTGCCTGGAGTGTACCCACGAGCTCCTACAATGAGCAGTTCTTC	CAWSVPTSSYNEQFF
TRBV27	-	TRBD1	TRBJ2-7	TGTGCCAGCAGTTTGCCGGGACAGCCTTACGAGCAGTACTTC	CASSLPGQPYEQYF
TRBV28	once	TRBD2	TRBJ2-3	TGTGCCAGCAGTTCTCTAGCGGGAGAAGATACGCAGTATTTT	CASSSLAGEDTQYF
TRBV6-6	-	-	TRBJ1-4	TGTGCCAGCAGCCACAGAGGGAGAGATGAAAAACTGTTTTTT	CASSHRGRDEKLFF
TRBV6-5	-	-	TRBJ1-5	TGTGCCAGCAGTTACTCTGGGCCAGGGAATCAGCCCCAGCATTTT	CASSYSGPGNQPQHF
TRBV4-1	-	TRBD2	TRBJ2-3	TGCGCCAGCAGCCAAGGGAGAACTAGCGGGGGCGGAGATACGCAGTATTTT	CASSQGRTSGGGDTQYF
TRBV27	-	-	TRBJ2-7	TGTGCCAGCAGAGCCCGGGAAGCCTACGAGCAGTACTTC	CASRAREAYEQYF
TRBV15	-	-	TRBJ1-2	TGTGCCACCAGCAGAGGTGGCCAGGGGCCCTATGGCTACACCTTC	CATSRGGQGPYGYTF
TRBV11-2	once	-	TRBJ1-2	TGTGCCAGCAGCGAGGGACTTGGCTATGGCTACACCTTC	CASSEGLGYGYTF
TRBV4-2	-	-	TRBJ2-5	TGTGCCAGCAGCCAAGCCGCAGGGTCGGTCCAGCAAGAGACCCAGTACTTC	CASSQAAGSVQQETQYF
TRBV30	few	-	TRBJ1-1	TGTGCCTGGAGTAGGAGACTCATGAACACTGAAGCTTTCTTT	CAWSRRLMNTEAFF
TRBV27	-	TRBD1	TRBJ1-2	TGTGCCAGCCAACCTCAAGGCAGGGGGAACTATGGCTACACCTTC	CASQPQGRGNYGYTF
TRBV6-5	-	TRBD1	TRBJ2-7	TGTGCCAGCAGTTACTCTCATGACAGGGGCTACGAGCAGTACTTC	CASSYSHDRGYEQYF
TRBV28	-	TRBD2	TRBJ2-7	TGTGCCAGCAGTTTATTAGGTACTAGCGGGATACGTGGCGAGCAGTACTTC	CASSLLGTSGIRGEQYF
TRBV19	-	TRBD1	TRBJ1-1	TGTGCCAGTAGGGGGACAGCGAACACTGAAGCTTTCTTT	CASRGTANTEAFF
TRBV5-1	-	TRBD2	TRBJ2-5	TGCGCCAGCAGCTTGGACGTGGCGGGGGGGCAAGAGACCCAGTACTTC	CASSLDVAGGQETQYF
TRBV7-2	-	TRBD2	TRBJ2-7	TGTGCCAGCAGCTTGGCGGGACTAGCGGGAGAGGACGAGCAGTACTTC	CASSLAGLAGEDEQYF
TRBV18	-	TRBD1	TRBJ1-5	TGTGCCAGCTCACCGACAGGGGTGGATCAGCCCCAGCATTTT	CASSPTGVDQPQHF
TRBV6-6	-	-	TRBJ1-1	TGTGCCAGCAGTTACGGGCAGATTCAGAACACTGAAGCTTTCTTT	CASSYGQIQNTEAFF
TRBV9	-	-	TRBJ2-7	TGTGCCAGCAGCGTAGACAGGGTAGGCAAAGAGCAGTACTTC	CASSVDRVGKEQYF